This T cell receptor (beta chain) was profiled in a study of CD4 T cell repertoires in COVID-19. Study-level information: After approximately 10 days of IL-2 expansion, CFSE-low cells were relabeled and restimulated with other coronavirus spikes.

Notes on the study in general: Between about 7 and 27% of SARS-CoV-2 clonotypes also appeared in SARS-CoV and/or HKU1 spike cultures. Two or all three memory subsets shared several highly expanded SARS-CoV-2-reactive clonotypes.

Only in-frame clones appear in the TCRdb table, and some are missing; sequencing was by immunoSEQ multiplex PCR. This sample has thousands of clones, with around 84% found just once. Sequencing was done directly on freshly isolated, uncultured memory T cells. V was cut by 1 base and J by 3 bases, with 11 bases left in between. Germline V lookup: CDR1 SGHRS, CDR2 YFSETQ. There are 14 residues in the CDR3. Note on this clone: Its antigen is unidentified.

The TCR sequence derives from a human donor who had COVID-19. The chain couples TRBV5-1 to TRBJ2-7; D may be TRBD2 (5 bases). The input for sequencing was effector memory CD4+ T cells from blood, taken before the COVID-19 pandemic. The CDR3 spells CASSLNPGVYEQYF. The CDR3, as DNA: TGCGCCAGCAGCTTGAATCCCGGGGTCTACGAGCAGTACTTC.